Described below is a single T cell receptor (beta chain) sequence and its context. No antigen is known for it. The input lacks base qualities; no much larger clone sits a single base away. The immunoSEQ Assay, a bias-controlled multiplex PCR, was used to amplify TCRbeta CDR3 regions from genomic DNA. For the original study's pipeline: Within the assay, amplification of reference gene primers was used to estimate how many nucleated cells each sample contained. To quantify the absolute abundance of each unique TCRbeta CDR3 rearrangement, sequence reads were collapsed and filtered. For each sample, productive Simpson clonality was calculated by taking the square root of Simpson's diversity index across productive rearrangements. What TCRdb holds here is the immuneACCESS table cut down to in-frame rearrangements. Part of the clones is not present; checked against another copy, under half of the missing clones reflect an unresolved V gene, and the others are unexplained. That table supplies the V and J calls and clone size; D and trimming were determined from the DNA. The sample includes tens of thousands of clones, with 84% observed a single time. The biggest ten clones account for about 2.6% of the sample.

The data were taken from a study of blood T cell repertoires in COVID-19 (dated by TCRdb to about 2020). Regarding the research as a whole: The collaborator samples originated in the United States, Italy and Spain and spanned the acute and convalescent phases of COVID-19. The prospective study material was composed of cDNA or gDNA derived from T cells, B-cell-depleted T cells, or PBMCs. Deeply sampled blood TCRbeta repertoires from subjects exposed to, actively infected with, or recovered from COVID-19 were included in the dataset. The repertoires were released in a freely available public database meant as a resource for research on the immune response to SARS-CoV-2. The samples were drawn from the first 160 participants of the ongoing ImmuneRACE study and from 950 to 1,500 subjects provided by 6 global collaborators. A de-identified subject ID, COVID-19 status, age in years and sex were almost always included in the sample metadata. Where HLA class I and class II types were available, the types were taken from metadata supplied by the sample provider, not from assay-based typing. Study-level results and caveats: The quantity of clinical and demographic metadata differed by source and by participant and was supplied without curation.

The collaborating institutions used their own protocols to collect whole blood in K2EDTA tubes. For TCRbeta analysis, collaborators shipped samples in one of three forms: frozen whole blood, isolated PBMCs, or DNA extracted from either of those sample types. The germline V gene provides CDR1 SGHVS and CDR2 FQNEAQ. Taken from cysteine to phenylalanine, the CDR3 has 20 residues. Only the CDR3 DNA is retained, 60 bases long and in frame from the first base. Trimming costs V 5 bases and J 3 bases, and their ends lie 28 bases apart. Recombination linked TRBV7-8 to TRBJ1-4; matching of 6 bases hints at TRBD1 as the D gene. The sequencing sample was made of peripheral blood. The source is a man aged 50-59 years with acute or convalescent COVID-19. The CDR3 protein is CASSPKGRAGEGRANEKLFF. The base sequence is TGTGCCAGCAGCCCGAAGGGTCGGGCAGGGGAGGGGAGGGCTAATGAAAAACTGTTTTTT. The full variable domain, completed from the reference TRBV7-8 and TRBJ1-4 proteins outside the CDR3, reads GAGVSQSPRYKVAKRGQDVALRCDPISGHVSLFWYQQALGQGPEFLTYFQNEAQLDKSGLPSDRFFAERPEGSVSTLKIQRTQQEDSAVYLCASSPKGRAGEGRANEKLFFGSGTQLSVL.